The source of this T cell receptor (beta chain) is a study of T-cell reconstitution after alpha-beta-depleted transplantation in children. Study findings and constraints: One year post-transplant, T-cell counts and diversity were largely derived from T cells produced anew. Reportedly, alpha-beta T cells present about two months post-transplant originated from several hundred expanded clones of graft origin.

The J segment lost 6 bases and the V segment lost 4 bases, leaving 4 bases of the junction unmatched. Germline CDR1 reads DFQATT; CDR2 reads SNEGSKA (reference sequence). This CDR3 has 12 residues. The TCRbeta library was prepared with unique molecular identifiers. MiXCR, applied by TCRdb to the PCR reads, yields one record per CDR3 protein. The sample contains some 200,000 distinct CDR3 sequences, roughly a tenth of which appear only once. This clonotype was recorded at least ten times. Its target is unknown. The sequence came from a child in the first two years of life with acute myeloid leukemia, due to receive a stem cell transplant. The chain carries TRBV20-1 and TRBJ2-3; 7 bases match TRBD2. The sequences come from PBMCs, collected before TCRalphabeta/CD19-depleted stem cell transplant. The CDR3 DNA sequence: TGCAGTGCTAAGCGGGGAGGGGATACGCAGTATTTT. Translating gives CSAKRGGDTQYF.